A selection of T cell receptor beta chains follows, all from one sample in a study of cytomegalovirus exposure and HLA in healthy donors. The assay was immunoSEQ multiplex PCR, and TCRdb's table has in-frame clones only and misses some. The repertoire holds around 160,000 clones, approximately 80% seen once, with around 3% in the top ten. Sequencing was carried out using PBMCs. The receptors stem from a woman aged 40 to 55 in good health and CMV-seropositive. CDR3s include the opening cysteine and the closing phenylalanine or tryptophan. A D gene is named only where the DNA matches it firmly. Not every row has a clone size; where given, it reads once, few, many or a size class.

J gene,D gene,V gene,clone size,CDR3 protein,CDR3 DNA
TRBJ1-2,.,TRBV15,.,CATAPINSQGPGYTF,TGTGCCACAGCTCCGATCAATTCACAGGGTCCCGGCTACACCTTC
TRBJ2-1,TRBD1,TRBV27,.,CASSRGQGGYNEQFF,TGTGCCAGCAGCCGGGGACAGGGGGGCTACAATGAGCAGTTCTTC
TRBJ1-2,.,TRBV7-9,.,CASSVGQFGYGYTF,TGTGCCAGCAGCGTCGGACAGTTCGGCTATGGCTACACCTTC
TRBJ1-1,.,TRBV28,few,CASTLRGTEAFF,TGTGCCAGCACCCTCAGAGGGACTGAAGCTTTCTTT
TRBJ2-2,TRBD2,TRBV9,few,CASGRVAGGTNTGELFF,TGTGCCAGCGGTAGGGTAGCGGGGGGGACGAACACCGGGGAGCTGTTTTTT
TRBJ1-2,.,TRBV5-1,.,CASSPSGREDGGYTF,TGCGCCAGCAGCCCGTCGGGGAGGGAAGATGGTGGCTACACCTTC
TRBJ2-5,TRBD1,TRBV5-4,.,CASSSPGQGKRETQYF,TGTGCCAGCAGCTCGCCGGGACAGGGGAAACGAGAGACCCAGTACTTC
TRBJ1-5,.,TRBV18,.,CASSPESTGNQPQHF,TGTGCCAGCTCACCCGAGAGTACCGGTAATCAGCCCCAGCATTTT
TRBJ1-6,TRBD1,TRBV25-1,.,CASSPTGTGNSPLHF,TGTGCCAGCAGTCCCACCGGGACAGGGAATTCACCCCTCCACTTT
TRBJ2-3,.,TRBV4-3,.,CASSQLPIAKDTQYF,TGCGCCAGCAGCCAACTACCGATAGCGAAAGATACGCAGTATTTT
TRBJ1-3,TRBD1,TRBV13,.,CASSRPKTGEGNTIYF,TGTGCCAGCAGCCGTCCGAAAACAGGGGAGGGAAACACCATATATTTT
TRBJ1-5,TRBD1,TRBV5-1,.,CASSLGDRGNQPQHF,TGCGCCAGCAGCTTGGGGGACAGGGGGAATCAGCCCCAGCATTTT
TRBJ2-3,TRBD2,TRBV7-9,.,CASSQDLAGGTDTQYF,TGTGCCAGCAGCCAGGACTTAGCGGGAGGCACAGATACGCAGTATTTT
TRBJ1-6,TRBD1,TRBV4-1,.,CASSQAGRGLRSPLHF,TGCGCCAGCAGCCAAGCCGGAAGGGGGCTGAGGTCACCCCTCCACTTT
TRBJ2-1,TRBD2,TRBV10-3,once,CAISGRGENEQFF,TGTGCCATAAGCGGGAGGGGTGAGAATGAGCAGTTCTTC
TRBJ2-7,.,TRBV30,.,CAWHTEGLASYEQYF,TGTGCCTGGCACACCGAAGGACTGGCGTCCTACGAGCAGTACTTC